This TCR beta chain was sequenced in a study of response to subunit inactivated influenza vaccine. Study results and limitations: Each seasonal flu vaccination may recruit only limited new T cells, authors suggested.

TCRdb fed the RT-PCR reads into MiXCR, producing one record per CDR3 protein. The sample has 400,000 to 550,000 distinct CDR3 sequences, around 25% seen once. Comments on this clonotype: No antigen is known for it.

Sequencing used CD4+ T cells sorted from PBMCs, obtained about 5 days after vaccination. This sequence was found in a middle-aged man who received an inactivated influenza vaccine.

The chain's CDR3 is CASSLVWDNEQFF. Here the CDR3 DNA reads TGTGCCAGCAGCTTAGTTTGGGACAATGAGCAGTTCTTC. This chain links TRBV7-2 with TRBJ2-1; D is unresolved. The CDR3 has 13 amino acids. Per germline, CDR1 SGHTA and CDR2 FQGNSA. V shed 1 base and J shed 5 bases, with 6 bases lying between them.